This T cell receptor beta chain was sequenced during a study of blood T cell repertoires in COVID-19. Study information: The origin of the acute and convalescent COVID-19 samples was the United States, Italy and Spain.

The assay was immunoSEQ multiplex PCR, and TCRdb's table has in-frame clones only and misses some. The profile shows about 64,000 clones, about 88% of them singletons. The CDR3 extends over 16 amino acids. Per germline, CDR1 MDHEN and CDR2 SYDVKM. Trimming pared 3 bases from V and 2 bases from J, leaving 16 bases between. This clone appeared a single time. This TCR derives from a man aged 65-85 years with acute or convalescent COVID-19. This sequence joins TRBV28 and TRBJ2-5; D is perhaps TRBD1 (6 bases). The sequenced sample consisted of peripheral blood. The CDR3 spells CASSLSVDRDQETQYF. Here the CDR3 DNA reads TGTGCCAGCAGTTTGTCCGTGGACAGAGATCAAGAGACCCAGTACTTC.